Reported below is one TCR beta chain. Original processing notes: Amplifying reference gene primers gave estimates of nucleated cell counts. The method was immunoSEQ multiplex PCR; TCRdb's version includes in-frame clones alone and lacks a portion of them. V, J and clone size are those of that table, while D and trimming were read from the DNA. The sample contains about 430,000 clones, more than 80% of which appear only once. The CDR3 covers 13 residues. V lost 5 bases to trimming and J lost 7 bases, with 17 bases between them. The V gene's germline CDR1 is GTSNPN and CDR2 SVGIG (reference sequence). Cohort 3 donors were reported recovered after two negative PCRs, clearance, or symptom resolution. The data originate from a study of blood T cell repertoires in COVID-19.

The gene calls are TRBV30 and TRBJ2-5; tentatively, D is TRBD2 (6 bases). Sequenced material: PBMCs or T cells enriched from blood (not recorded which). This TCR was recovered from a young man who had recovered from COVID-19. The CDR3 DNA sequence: TGTGCCTGGGGAACCGGGACTGGATTGACCCAGTACTTC. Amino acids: CAWGTGTGLTQYF. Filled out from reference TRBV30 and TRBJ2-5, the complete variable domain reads SQTIHQWPATLVQPVGSPLSLECTVEGTSNPNLYWYRQAAGRGLQLLFYSVGIGQISSEVPQNLSASRPQDRQFILSSKKLLLSDSGFYLCAWGTGTGLTQYFGPGTRLLVL.